Reported below is one T cell receptor beta chain. Sequencing used immunoSEQ multiplex PCR; TCRdb keeps in-frame clones, though not all of them. Here the sample spans 15,000 or so clones, roughly 98% being singletons. This specimen comes from a study of monozygotic twins with cystic fibrosis. V lost 3 bases to trimming and J lost 1 base; unmatched junction nucleotides: 1. This CDR3 spans 15 amino acids. CDR1 is SEHNR, CDR2 FQNEAQ, per germline (reference sequence). Sequencing was carried out using blood. This TCR came from a girl aged 2 to 10 with cystic fibrosis. The chain combines TRBV7-9 with TRBJ2-3; 10 positions match TRBD2. The DNA of the CDR3 is TGTGCCAGCAGCTTTGGGACTAGCGGCACAGATACGCAGTATTTT. This encodes CASSFGTSGTDTQYF.